This is a list of T cell receptor beta chains from one sample in a study of technical replicates of blood from a handful of donors. Only in-frame clones appear in the TCRdb table, and some are missing; sequencing was by immunoSEQ multiplex PCR. The profile shows about 15,000 clones, 80% to 90% of them singletons. The sequenced sample consisted of PBMCs. The receptors were gathered from a human donor in good health. CDR3s leave out the opening cysteine and the closing phenylalanine or tryptophan. The order of the fields is D gene, V gene, J gene, CDR3 protein. D genes are given only for firm matches.

d_gene: NA
v_gene: TRBV27
j_gene: TRBJ1-2
CDR3aa: ASSLTAGPYGYT

d_gene: TRBD2
v_gene: TRBV5-1
j_gene: TRBJ2-5
CDR3aa: ASSIGSLAGGLGETQY

d_gene: TRBD1
v_gene: TRBV11-2
j_gene: TRBJ2-7
CDR3aa: ASSSTTGYGNEQY

d_gene: TRBD1
v_gene: TRBV13
j_gene: TRBJ2-7
CDR3aa: ASSLDAGGEQY

d_gene: NA
v_gene: TRBV28
j_gene: TRBJ1-2
CDR3aa: ASSLQGGGYT

d_gene: NA
v_gene: TRBV2
j_gene: TRBJ2-6
CDR3aa: ASSLRGANVLT

d_gene: NA
v_gene: TRBV28
j_gene: TRBJ1-2
CDR3aa: ASTPPGGGTNYGYT

d_gene: TRBD2
v_gene: TRBV4-2
j_gene: TRBJ2-5
CDR3aa: ASSQRETGTSGIMETQY

d_gene: NA
v_gene: TRBV5-5
j_gene: TRBJ1-5
CDR3aa: ASSSDSIINQPQH

d_gene: TRBD1
v_gene: TRBV6-5
j_gene: TRBJ1-1
CDR3aa: ASSVDRGSEAF

d_gene: TRBD1
v_gene: TRBV2
j_gene: TRBJ2-1
CDR3aa: ASSEVRQGVHSYNEQF

d_gene: NA
v_gene: TRBV29-1
j_gene: TRBJ1-1
CDR3aa: SVTGQYTEAF

d_gene: NA
v_gene: TRBV6-6
j_gene: TRBJ1-1
CDR3aa: ASSSRLLGNTEAF

d_gene: NA
v_gene: TRBV19
j_gene: TRBJ2-1
CDR3aa: ASSIVTRGSYNEQF

d_gene: TRBD2
v_gene: TRBV27
j_gene: TRBJ2-1
CDR3aa: ASSPHGREYRNEQF

d_gene: NA
v_gene: TRBV27
j_gene: TRBJ2-1
CDR3aa: ASTPLGGEQF

d_gene: NA
v_gene: TRBV18
j_gene: TRBJ1-2
CDR3aa: ASSPTGFTGSNYGYT

d_gene: NA
v_gene: TRBV19
j_gene: TRBJ1-1
CDR3aa: ASSERAEAF

d_gene: NA
v_gene: TRBV7-2
j_gene: TRBJ2-1
CDR3aa: ASSLEAIEQF

d_gene: NA
v_gene: TRBV4-1
j_gene: TRBJ2-1
CDR3aa: ASSQAQGNEQF

d_gene: NA
v_gene: TRBV15
j_gene: TRBJ1-3
CDR3aa: ATSKWERGNTIY

d_gene: NA
v_gene: TRBV2
j_gene: TRBJ2-1
CDR3aa: ASSDPGTYNEQF

d_gene: TRBD2
v_gene: TRBV28
j_gene: TRBJ2-2
CDR3aa: ASSYSGRALTGELF

d_gene: NA
v_gene: TRBV29-1
j_gene: TRBJ2-4
CDR3aa: SVDTDKNIQY

d_gene: NA
v_gene: TRBV18
j_gene: TRBJ1-5
CDR3aa: ASSIQQGPQH

d_gene: TRBD2
v_gene: TRBV5-6
j_gene: TRBJ2-5
CDR3aa: ASSNQLAEKETQY

d_gene: NA
v_gene: TRBV5-8
j_gene: TRBJ2-5
CDR3aa: ASSSSRETQY

d_gene: TRBD1
v_gene: TRBV4-2
j_gene: TRBJ1-4
CDR3aa: ASSQGTGVNEKLF

d_gene: TRBD1
v_gene: TRBV7-3
j_gene: TRBJ2-2
CDR3aa: ASSLKPGTANTGELF

d_gene: NA
v_gene: TRBV30
j_gene: TRBJ2-7
CDR3aa: AWSAGTGDYEQY

d_gene: TRBD2
v_gene: TRBV6-6
j_gene: TRBJ2-2
CDR3aa: ASKPTGLAGTGELF

d_gene: NA
v_gene: TRBV11-2
j_gene: TRBJ2-2
CDR3aa: ASSLLGGRIAGELF

d_gene: NA
v_gene: TRBV6-4
j_gene: TRBJ1-2
CDR3aa: ASSSDRRGFGYT

d_gene: TRBD1
v_gene: TRBV28
j_gene: TRBJ1-3
CDR3aa: ASSPGGSGNTIY

d_gene: TRBD1
v_gene: TRBV6-1
j_gene: TRBJ1-1
CDR3aa: ASRGTGDSGWAF

d_gene: TRBD1
v_gene: TRBV2
j_gene: TRBJ2-5
CDR3aa: ASRGQGGRQETQY

d_gene: TRBD2
v_gene: TRBV5-1
j_gene: TRBJ2-1
CDR3aa: ASSLEAGGGDEQF

d_gene: TRBD2
v_gene: TRBV10-3
j_gene: TRBJ2-2
CDR3aa: AISESVAGANTGELF

d_gene: TRBD1
v_gene: TRBV7-7
j_gene: TRBJ2-5
CDR3aa: ASSPRTGGGETQY

d_gene: NA
v_gene: TRBV6-1
j_gene: TRBJ2-3
CDR3aa: ASSEADASSEAQY

d_gene: TRBD2
v_gene: TRBV5-6
j_gene: TRBJ2-7
CDR3aa: ASTPLAGGSSYEQY

d_gene: NA
v_gene: TRBV18
j_gene: TRBJ2-3
CDR3aa: ASSPLDSSTGDTQY